The 16 T cell receptor beta chains below come from one sample, sequenced in a study of metastatic and nonmetastatic thyroid tumors. TCRdb recomputed clones from the PCR reads via MiXCR. Of approximately 41,000 clones in the sample, 25% to 30% were seen once. All patients reached thyroid surgery having received no treatment beforehand. The sequenced sample was blood. These receptors all come from a male donor with papillary thyroid cancer or a benign thyroid nodule (not recorded which). Some clones in this sample may be carry-over from other donors' samples.

For this clone: No conserved phenylalanine or tryptophan is present at the end of the CDR3, so a read error is the likely explanation. V gene TRBV19 combines with J gene TRBJ2-2; D perhaps matches TRBD2 (6 bases). The CDR3 length is 13 residues. The germline gives CDR1 LNHDA, CDR2 SQIVND (reference sequence). Here the CDR3 DNA reads TGTGCCAGTAGTATAGCAGTGACCGGGGGGCTGTTTTGT. This encodes CASSIAVTGGLFC.

Points on this clone: This CDR3 fails to terminate in the conserved phenylalanine or tryptophan, so it likely reflects a read error. No DNA is shown, since the ends of the CDR3 on it are uncertain; the CDR3 is the one TCRdb lists. J is TRBJ2-6 and V is TRBV7-2. Inclusive of both ends, the CDR3 amounts to 10 amino acids. Germline assignment: CDR1 SGHTA and CDR2 FQGNSA. This chain's CDR3 is CASSLVVVTI.

Worth noting for this clone: A read error may explain this, as a much larger clone is one base away. This chain uses TRBV27 with TRBJ2-7; perhaps D is TRBD1 or TRBD2 (5 bases each). Germline V gene lookup returns CDR1 MNHEY and CDR2 SMNVEV (reference sequence). The CDR3 length is 12 residues. The CDR3 loop is CGSSTGPYAQYF. The CDR3 nucleotides read TGTGGCAGCAGTACGGGACCCTACGCGCAGTACTTC.

This clone was detected only once. The rearrangement links TRBV7-3 to TRBJ1-5; TRBD1 agrees at 8 bases. CDR1 is SGHTA and CDR2 is FQGTGA in the germline V gene. The CDR3 loop spans 16 amino acids. V lost 5 bases and J lost 2; bases outside the gene matches: 8. The CDR3 protein is CASSSHTGGGNQPQHF. DNA of the CDR3: TGTGCCAGCAGCAGCCACACAGGGGGGGGCAATCAGCCCCAGCATTTT.

This clone was counted between two and nine times. A junction boundary mismatches the germline segment, possibly from a read error. The chain has TRBV28 and TRBJ2-7; D is possibly TRBD1 or TRBD2 (5 bases each). There are 13 residues in the CDR3. Germline CDR1 is MDHEN and CDR2 is SYDVKM. Here the CDR3 DNA reads TGTGCCATCACGACGTCCGGGGCCTACGATCAGTACTTC. This gives the protein CAITTSGAYDQYF.

This clone was picked up many times. The V call is TRBV18, the J call TRBJ2-1; TRBD1 or TRBD2 may be the D gene (5 bases each). CDR3 size: 14 residues. V was clipped by 0 bases and J by 4 bases, with 7 bases between them. The V gene's germline CDR1 is KGHSH and CDR2 LQKENI. This CDR3 is CASSPPGEYNEQFF. The CDR3 coding sequence is TGTGCCAGCTCACCACCGGGGGAATACAATGAGCAGTTCTTC.

There are many counts of this clone. The chain links TRBV3-1 to TRBJ2-5; 7 nucleotides match TRBD1. With V trimmed by 4 bases and J by 3 bases, 2 bases remained unmatched. This CDR3 spans 13 amino acids. The germline gives CDR1 LGHDT, CDR2 YNNKEL (reference sequence). The CDR3 DNA sequence: TGTGCCAGCAGCCCCAGGGGGAAAGAGACCCAGTACTTC. Translating it yields CASSPRGKETQYF.

The V call is TRBV27, the J call TRBJ1-3, with D hard to call. CDR1 is MNHEY, CDR2 SMNVEV, per germline (reference sequence). The CDR3 totals 16 residues. Trimming pared 5 bases from V and 0 bases from J, leaving 14 bases between. CDR3 region: CASSPRARSSGNTIYF. The CDR3 nucleotides read TGTGCCAGCAGTCCCCGCGCCCGGAGCTCTGGAAACACCATATATTTT.

In regard to this clone: Germline is not matched at one junction end, which may reflect a read error. The rearrangement links TRBV6-4 to TRBJ1-4; possibly TRBD1 for D (6 bases). The germline CDR1 and CDR2 sequences are MRHNA and SNTAGT. This CDR3 contains 13 residues. The DNA of the CDR3 is TGTACCAGCAGGGAGGGGGGGGTTGGAAAACTGTGTTTT. This translates into CTSREGGVGKLCF.

This chain links TRBV20-1 with TRBJ1-5, with 8 bases aligning to TRBD1. CDR3 length equals 14 residues. Germline trimming cut 0 bases from V and 9 bases from J; bases unmatched to any gene: 7. Germline CDR1 is DFQATT and CDR2 is SNEGSKA (reference sequence). CDR3 loop: CSAREPKQGGPQHF. CDR3 sequence (DNA): TGCAGTGCTAGAGAACCGAAACAGGGGGGGCCCCAGCATTTT.

The V and J genes are TRBV27 and TRBJ1-6; TRBD1 matches 7 bases. This CDR3 is built from 14 residues. Germline V gene data show CDR1 as MNHEY and CDR2 as SMNVEV (reference sequence). J gave up 14 bases and V 3 bases, and 10 bases lay outside the gene matches. The CDR3 nucleotides read TGTGCCAGCAGTTTGCGCGGGACAGTTGTGGCCCTCCACTTT. It yields the protein CASSLRGTVVALHF.

The table lists this clone with a count of one. The CDR3 nucleotides are TGTGCCAGCAGCCCTCCGGGCCAAATCTATGGCTACACCTTC. It is translated as CASSPPGQIYGYTF. The chain combines TRBV7-2 with TRBJ1-2; D is uncertain. The ends were cut back, 5 bases at V and 4 bases at J, with 14 bases in the middle. Germline CDR1 SGHTA, CDR2 FQGNSA. The CDR3 is 14 residues long.

On this clone: Other DNA sequences from this sample encode an identical CDR3 as well. The chain recombines TRBV7-3 with TRBJ2-5; possibly TRBD2 for D (6 bases). Trimming took 5 bases from V and 5 from J, leaving 18 bases between them. Germline V gene lookup returns CDR1 SGHTA and CDR2 FQGTGA. The CDR3 sequence is 15 residues long. The DNA of the CDR3 is TGTGCCAGCAGCGCCGGGGGTGGGAAAGGGGAGACCCAGTACTTC. This codes for CASSAGGGKGETQYF.

Turning to this clone: The junction and the germline gene differ at one end; a read error may be behind it. This chain uses TRBV7-7 with TRBJ2-3; possibly TRBD2 for D (5 bases). This CDR3 is 14 amino acids long. Germline-derived CDR1 and CDR2 are SSHAT and FNYEAQ (reference sequence). Here the CDR3 DNA reads TGTGCTAGCAGCTCCGGGCCGCGGGCAGATACGCAGTATTTT. It is translated as CASSSGPRADTQYF.

This clone was seen a handful of times. The genes are TRBV9 and TRBJ2-1; possibly TRBD1 for D (6 bases). V shed 0 bases and J shed 4 bases, with 20 bases lying between them. The germline gives CDR1 SGDLS, CDR2 YYNGEE. This CDR3 comprises 18 residues. The CDR3, as DNA: TGTGCCAGCAGCGTAGCGGGTACGGTGGCAGGGGTGTACAATGAGCAGTTCTTC. This gives the protein CASSVAGTVAGVYNEQFF.

In this sample, this clone turned up many times. The chain links TRBV28 to TRBJ2-3; D not certain. The V gene's germline CDR1 is MDHEN and CDR2 SYDVKM. V lost 3 bases and J lost 4, with 11 bases in between. This CDR3 has 14 residues. CDR3 loop: CASSLGLAADTQYF. CDR3 nucleotides: TGTGCCAGCAGTTTGGGATTGGCGGCAGATACGCAGTATTTT.